The T cell receptor beta chain described here comes from a study of T cells in Graves' hyperthyroidism and ophthalmopathy (dated by TCRdb to between 2018 and 2021). For the study in its entirety: Peripheral blood samples were taken at the time of initial diagnosis, prior to any treatment. Following sampling, methimazole starting at 30 mg daily was given to hyperthyroidism patients, and high-dose intravenous methylprednisolone was given to ophthalmopathy patients. According to the paper, TCR Vbeta CDR3 sequencing was carried out on more than 120 peripheral blood samples, which came from more than 40 ophthalmopathy, about 75 hyperthyroidism and approximately 17 progressor patients. A discovery cohort of roughly 100 patients, approximately 44 with Graves' ophthalmopathy and about 60 with stable Graves' hyperthyroidism, was used to find distinguishing TCR V-J signatures. Prospective prediction of ophthalmopathy was tested in an independent validation cohort of under 20 hyperthyroidism patients and around 16 patients who later progressed to ophthalmopathy. The 85 to 100 discovery patients were randomly split 7:3 into training and test sets. The study also compared thyroid tissue and blood T-cell repertoires from more than five Graves' hyperthyroidism patients. General findings and caveats noted by the study authors: Most expanded thyroid clonotypes (frequency above 0.001) were also detected in blood, suggesting blood repertoires may reflect thyroid immune responses. A model built on a 13 V-J signature distinguished ophthalmopathy from stable hyperthyroidism, reaching about 88% sensitivity and about 81% specificity in cross-validation and 80%/75% in testing. Sample size was not statistically predetermined, and blinding of investigators to group allocation was not performed. In validation, progression to ophthalmopathy was predicted by the model with nearly 71% sensitivity and 72% to 85% specificity, a median of around 6.5 months before onset.

The TCR beta CDR3 regions were amplified from RNA transcripts. For the first round of RT-PCR on the TCR CDR3, the HTBI primer set was used together with the Qiagen OneStep RT-PCR kit. The libraries were constructed in a second round of multiplex PCR and then size-selected and purified. Paired-end sequencing of the libraries was performed with 100 bp reads on an Illumina HiSeq2000. The study's own analysis went as follows. Raw data were processed with SOAPnuke, discarding reads with adapters, uncalled bases, mean Phred below 15, or no exact constant-primer or identifier match. COPE v1.2.5 was used to merge the high-quality paired reads, and each unique nucleotide sequence was defined as a clonotype. MiTCR v1.1 was used to align the clonotypes against IMGT TRBV, TRBD and TRBJ reference segments. The analysis was restricted to V-J combinations with a frequency above 0.0001, which together covered 99% to 99.2% of the repertoires. A TCS score was defined as the ratio between F50 (clonal expansion) and ExV (chaos), using BLOSUM62-based TCRdist between CDR3 peptides within each V-J. Welch's t-statistics and random forest reduced around 520 V-J features to 10 to 15, which were used in a naive Bayes classifier (R e1071). Thyroid-blood repertoire similarity was quantified with the Morisita-Horn index. TCRdb took the public reads, trimmed them with fastp at Q25, ran MiXCR for clone calling and kept in-frame beta chains. Rows are unified per CDR3 protein, each entry keeping the most common DNA and genes. TCRdb, rather than the study authors, made the V and J calls. This sample is represented by approximately 870,000 distinct CDR3 sequences; 35% to 45% of them were singletons. The top ten clones comprise around 9.3% of the sample.

Stable Graves' hyperthyroidism was defined as the absence of progression to ophthalmopathy over 18 months of follow-up. The hyperthyroidism patients were between 18 and 65 years old and newly diagnosed, with a disease duration of less than 2 months. Exclusion was applied to patients with uncontrolled infections, other autoimmune diseases, pregnancy or lactation. Diagnoses relied on clinical symptoms, serum thyroxine and TRAb, thyroid ultrasound and orbital computed tomography. PBMCs were isolated from roughly 10 ml of fresh peripheral blood by Ficoll-Paque density gradient centrifugation. Total RNA was extracted using Trizol reagent, and RNA quality was assessed on an Agilent 2100 Bioanalyzer. Via the germline V gene (reference sequence), CDR1 is SEHNR and CDR2 FQNEAQ. Trimmed from V: 5 bases; trimmed from J: 5 bases; junction bases lacking a gene match: 10. Including the terminal cysteine and phenylalanine, the CDR3 comprises 16 residues. The entry retains the CDR3 DNA only, 48 bases that are in frame from base 1.

Remarks on this clonotype: It lacks a known antigen. The input lacks base qualities; no much larger clone sits a single base away.

The receptor was isolated from a man younger than 35 with Graves' hyperthyroidism. The chain links TRBV7-9 with TRBJ2-2; TRBD2 matches 8 bases in the middle. The source material was blood. The CDR3 protein: CASSLPGGGPTGELFF. Read as DNA, the sequence is TGTGCCAGCAGCCTGCCGGGGGGGGGCCCAACCGGGGAGCTGTTTTTT.